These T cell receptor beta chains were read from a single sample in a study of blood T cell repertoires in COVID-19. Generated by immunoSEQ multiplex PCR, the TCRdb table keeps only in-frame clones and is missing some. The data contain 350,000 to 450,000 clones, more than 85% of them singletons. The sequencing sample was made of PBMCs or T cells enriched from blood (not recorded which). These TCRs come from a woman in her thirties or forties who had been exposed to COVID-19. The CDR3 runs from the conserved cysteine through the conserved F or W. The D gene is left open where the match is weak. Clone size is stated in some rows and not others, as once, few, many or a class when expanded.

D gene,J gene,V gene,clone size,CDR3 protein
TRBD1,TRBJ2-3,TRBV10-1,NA,CAGAHRGRDTQYF
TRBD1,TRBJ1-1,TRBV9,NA,CASSPQRTGARTEAFF
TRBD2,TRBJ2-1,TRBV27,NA,CASSLSGLENEQFF
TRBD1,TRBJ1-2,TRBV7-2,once,CASSSIPPRQGPVDGYTF
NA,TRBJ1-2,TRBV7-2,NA,CASSKDKIAYGYTF
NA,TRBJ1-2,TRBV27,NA,CASSSIPVEGGYTF
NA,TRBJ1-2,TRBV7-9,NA,CASSSGHLINYGYTF
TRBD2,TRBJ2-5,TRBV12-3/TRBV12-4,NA,CASSGRETQYF
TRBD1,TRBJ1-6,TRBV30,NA,CAWSGTGVGSPLHF
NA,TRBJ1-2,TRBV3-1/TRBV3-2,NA,CASSRARVSGYTF
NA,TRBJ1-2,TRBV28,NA,CASCIAASNYGYTF
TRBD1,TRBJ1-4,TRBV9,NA,CASSVGQGAANEKLFF
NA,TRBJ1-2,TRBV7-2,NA,CASRGGGSNYGYTF
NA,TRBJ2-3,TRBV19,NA,CASSDRGAGDTQYF
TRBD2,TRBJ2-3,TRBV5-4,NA,CASSLGRTSGGTDTQYF
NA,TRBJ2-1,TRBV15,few,CATSRRLDRLFF
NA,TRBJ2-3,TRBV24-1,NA,CATSDWGAGTSTDTQYF
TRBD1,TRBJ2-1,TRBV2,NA,CAIELEGAGNEQFF
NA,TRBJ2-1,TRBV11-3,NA,CASSPLASSYNEQFF
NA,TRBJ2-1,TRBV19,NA,CASMDQAGSYNEQFF
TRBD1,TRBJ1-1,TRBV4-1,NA,CASAGGIEAFF
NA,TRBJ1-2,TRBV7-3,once,CASSQAGRDGYTF
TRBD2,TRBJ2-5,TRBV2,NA,CASGAGLAGGQTQYF
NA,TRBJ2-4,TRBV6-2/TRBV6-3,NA,CASSLLSVGGRSKNIQYF
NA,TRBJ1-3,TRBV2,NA,CASSRTGMSAGNTIYF
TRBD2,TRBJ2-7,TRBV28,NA,CASLVAGNSYEQYF
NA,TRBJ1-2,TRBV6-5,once,CASSREKANYGYTF
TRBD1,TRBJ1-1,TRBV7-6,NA,CASSPGTGWRIGKNTEAFF
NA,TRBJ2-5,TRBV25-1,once,CASSDGRVETQYF
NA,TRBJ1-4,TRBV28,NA,CASMQGEKLFF
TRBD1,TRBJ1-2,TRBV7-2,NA,CASSPSTGDKWGYTF
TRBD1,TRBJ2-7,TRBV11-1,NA,CASSFTGVEQYF
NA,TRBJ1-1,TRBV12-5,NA,CASGFAGTEAFF
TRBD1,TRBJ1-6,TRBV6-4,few,CASSERTGFGSPLHF
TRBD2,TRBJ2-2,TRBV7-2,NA,CASTIWELAGRTNTGELFF
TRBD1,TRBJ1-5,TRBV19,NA,CASRGSSGGNNQPQHF
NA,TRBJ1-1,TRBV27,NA,CASSATDLNTEAFF
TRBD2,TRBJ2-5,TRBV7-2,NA,CASSLEGGRAETQYF
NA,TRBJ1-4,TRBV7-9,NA,CASSFVGADEKLFF
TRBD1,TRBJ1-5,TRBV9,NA,CASSATGALPQPQHF
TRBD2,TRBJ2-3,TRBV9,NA,CASSSREGYTDTQYF
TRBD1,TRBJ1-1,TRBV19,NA,CASSLTGGYTEAFF
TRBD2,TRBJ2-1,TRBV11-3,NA,CASSSLTGTSGLNEQFF
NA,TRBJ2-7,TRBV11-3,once,CASSPAWETYYEQYF
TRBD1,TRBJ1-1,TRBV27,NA,CASSLYRGTGGEGTEAFF
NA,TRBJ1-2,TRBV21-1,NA,CASSRGTGPSYGYTF
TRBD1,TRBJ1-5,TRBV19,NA,CASSIEDRAEPQHF
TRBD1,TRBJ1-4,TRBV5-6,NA,CASSLDRVPQGLFF
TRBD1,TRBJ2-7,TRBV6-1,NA,CASSEGTGSSYEQYF
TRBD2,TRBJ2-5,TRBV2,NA,CANSLLAGGETQYF
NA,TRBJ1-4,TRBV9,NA,CASGREATNEKLFF
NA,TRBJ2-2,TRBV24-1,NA,CATSDPLGPTNTGELFF
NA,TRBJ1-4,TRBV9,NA,CASSAGHRATNEKLFF